Described below is a single TCR beta chain sequence and its context. What it recognizes is unknown. This sample stems from a study of Ad26.COV2.S vaccination and SARS-CoV-2 variants. About the research overall: In the COV1001 trial, the donor was in the Ad26.COV2.S arm. The study's findings and limits: Spike-specific TCR breadth in vaccine recipients exceeded that seen in placebo recipients. With respect to non-spike TCR breadth, vaccine and placebo recipients were similar.

As for treatment: approximately 18 received Ad26.COV2.S at low or high dose, single or two shots; about 5 received placebo; per-sample allocation not given. At day 63 after the first vaccine or placebo injection, samples were drawn. At a Boston site, the person donating was an adult of 18-55 years. Clones were sequenced by immunoSEQ multiplex PCR, and TCRdb holds only the in-frame ones, with some missing. The sample has about 320,000 clones, around four fifths seen once. The clonotype originates from a person between 18 and 59 years old who received the Ad26.COV2.S COVID-19 vaccine or a placebo. Sequences were derived from peripheral blood, sampled in a trial of Ad26.COV2.S vaccine versus placebo.

DNA for the CDR3: TGTGCCAGCAGCCAACAAGAGAACACTGAAGCTTTCTTT. Translating gives CASSQQENTEAFF. This chain links TRBV28 with TRBJ1-1; no firm D call. V lost 6 bases and J 1 base, leaving 9 bases between the germline ends. The CDR3 is made up of 13 amino acids. CDR1 is MDHEN, CDR2 SYDVKM, per germline.